This entry describes one TCR beta chain. The clone's antigen remains unknown. Base qualities are not recorded, but no much larger clone differs from it by a single base. The library was obtained by the immunoSEQ multiplex PCR assay. TCRdb's version of the immuneACCESS table is confined to in-frame rearrangements and falls short of the full clone set. An unresolved V gene accounts for under half of the shortfall where checked; the remainder is of unknown origin. The sample table records over 110,000 clones; roughly nine tenths of these occur just once. The top ten hold around 9% of the sample. The source of the sample is a study of control samples from healthy donors and cancer patients (dated by TCRdb to about 2020). Including cysteine and phenylalanine, the CDR3 has 15 amino acids. The CDR3 DNA has 45 bases and is translated from base 1. CDR1 and CDR2 (SGHRS, YFSETQ) derive from the germline V gene. V and J are trimmed by 3 bases and 2 bases, and the gene matches miss 3 bases of the junction.

The sample was blood. The sequence was obtained from a woman between 25 and 40 years old in good health. The chain employs TRBV5-1 and TRBJ2-3; the central 10 bases match TRBD1. The nucleotide sequence is given as TGCGCCAGCAGCTCCGGGACAGGGGCCACAGATACGCAGTATTTT. Translated, it gives CASSSGTGATDTQYF.